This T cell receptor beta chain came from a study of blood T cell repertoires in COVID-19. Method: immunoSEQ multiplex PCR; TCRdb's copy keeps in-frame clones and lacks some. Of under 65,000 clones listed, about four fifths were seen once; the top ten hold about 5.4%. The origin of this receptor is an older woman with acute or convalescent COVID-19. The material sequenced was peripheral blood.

This CDR3 is CASSLIPGQGTDTQYF. The CDR3 coding sequence is TGCGCCAGCAGCCTGATCCCGGGACAAGGCACAGATACGCAGTATTTT. The gene calls are TRBV5-1 and TRBJ2-3; maybe TRBD1 (6 bases). Germline CDR1 reads SGHRS; CDR2 reads YFSETQ. The germline V and J ends were trimmed by 4 bases and 1 base, with 16 bases remaining between them. The CDR3 contains 16 residues.